This T cell receptor beta chain originates from a study of control samples from healthy donors and cancer patients. Germline values: CDR1 SQVTM, CDR2 ANQGSEA. The V and J ends lost 7 bases and 4 bases respectively, with 17 bases between them. This CDR3 has 14 amino acids. The assay was immunoSEQ multiplex PCR, and TCRdb's table has in-frame clones only and misses some. The table has some 150,000 clones, around nine tenths seen once. V usage is TRBV29-1 and J usage is TRBJ2-1; D may be TRBD1 (7 bases). This TCR was recovered from a man aged 25 to 45 in good health. The sample consisted of blood. CDR3: CSAGGRSGYNEQFF. CDR3 nucleotide sequence: TGCAGCGCAGGGGGGAGGAGTGGGTACAATGAGCAGTTCTTC.